The sequence of this T cell receptor beta chain was determined in a study of T-cell memory formation after mild COVID-19. Overall study context: The TCR clusters were mostly specific to one donor.

The ends lost 1 base at V and 6 bases at J; junction bases unmatched: 2. This CDR3 contains 15 residues. Study results and caveats: What remained unconfirmed was the SARS-CoV-2 specificity of second-wave clones peaking on day 37. Some clones that responded were present in memory (sampled pre-infection), which suggests cross-reactive memory joined. Day 15 to 85 contracting clones showed balanced CD4/CD8; day 15 to 37 expanders favored CD4+.

Via MiXCR, TCRdb re-called the 5' RACE reads, giving one row per CDR3 protein. The table shows fewer than 650,000 distinct CDR3 sequences, with 20% to 25% occurring only once. Comments on this clonotype: Its antigen is currently unknown.

The chain has TRBV12-3 or TRBV12-4 and TRBJ2-4; 11 nucleotides agree with TRBD1. Input material: PBMCs or a T cell subset sorted from them (not recorded which). The TCR was taken from an adult woman who had mild COVID-19 (a few samples of this study predate the infection). Cell type and time point are not known. In nucleotides, the CDR3 is TGTGCCAGCAGTTTAGGGACAGGGGGCGTAAACATTCAGTACTTC. Its translation is CASSLGTGGVNIQYF.